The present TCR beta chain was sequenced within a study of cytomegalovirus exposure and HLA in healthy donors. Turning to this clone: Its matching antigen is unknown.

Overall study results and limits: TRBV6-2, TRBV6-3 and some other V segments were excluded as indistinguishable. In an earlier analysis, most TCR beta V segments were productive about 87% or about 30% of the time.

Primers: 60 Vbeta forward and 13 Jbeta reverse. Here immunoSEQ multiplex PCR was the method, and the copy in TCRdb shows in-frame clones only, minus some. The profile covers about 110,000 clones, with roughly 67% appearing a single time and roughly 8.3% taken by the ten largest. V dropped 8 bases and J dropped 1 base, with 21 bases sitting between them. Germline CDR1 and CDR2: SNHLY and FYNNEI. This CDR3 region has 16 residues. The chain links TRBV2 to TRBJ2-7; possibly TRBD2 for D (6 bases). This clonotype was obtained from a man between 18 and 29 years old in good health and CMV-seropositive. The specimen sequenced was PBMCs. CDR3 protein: CASLGVIAAGSYEQYF. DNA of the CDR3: TGTGCCAGCCTGGGCGTAATAGCGGCAGGGTCCTACGAGCAGTACTTC.